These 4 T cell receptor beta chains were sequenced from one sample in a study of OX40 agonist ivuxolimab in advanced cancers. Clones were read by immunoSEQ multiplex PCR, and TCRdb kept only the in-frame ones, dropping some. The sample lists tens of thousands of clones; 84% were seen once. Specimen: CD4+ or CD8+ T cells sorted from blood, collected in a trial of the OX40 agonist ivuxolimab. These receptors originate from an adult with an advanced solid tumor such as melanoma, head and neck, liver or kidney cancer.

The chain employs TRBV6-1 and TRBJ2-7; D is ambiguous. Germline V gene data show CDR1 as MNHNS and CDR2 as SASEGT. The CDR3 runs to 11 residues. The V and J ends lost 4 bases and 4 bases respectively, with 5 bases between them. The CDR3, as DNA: TGTGCCAGCAGTGTAGTGTACGAGCAGTACTTC. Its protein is CASSVVYEQYF.

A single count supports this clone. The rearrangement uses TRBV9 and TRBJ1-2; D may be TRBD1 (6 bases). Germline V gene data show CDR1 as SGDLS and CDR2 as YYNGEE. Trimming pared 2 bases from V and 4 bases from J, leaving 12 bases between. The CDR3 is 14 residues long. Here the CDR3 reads CASSVLGGPYGYTF. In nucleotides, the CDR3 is TGTGCCAGCAGCGTCTTAGGGGGGCCCTATGGCTACACCTTC.

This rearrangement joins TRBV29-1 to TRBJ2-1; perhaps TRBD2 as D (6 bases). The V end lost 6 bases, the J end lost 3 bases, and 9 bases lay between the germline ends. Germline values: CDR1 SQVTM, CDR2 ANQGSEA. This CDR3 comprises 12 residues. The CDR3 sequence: CSVQGGYNEQFF. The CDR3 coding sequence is TGCAGCGTGCAGGGAGGCTACAATGAGCAGTTCTTC.

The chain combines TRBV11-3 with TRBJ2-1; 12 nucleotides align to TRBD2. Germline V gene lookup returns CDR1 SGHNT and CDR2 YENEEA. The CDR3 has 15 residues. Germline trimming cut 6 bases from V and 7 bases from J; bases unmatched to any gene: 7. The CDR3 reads CASSPLAGGRNEQFF. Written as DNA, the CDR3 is TGTGCCAGCAGTCCCCTAGCGGGAGGGCGTAATGAGCAGTTCTTC.